This T cell receptor beta chain comes out of a study of blood T cell repertoires in COVID-19. Across the whole study: Spain, Italy and the United States supplied samples that represented acute and convalescent COVID-19. T cells, B-cell-depleted T cells, or PBMCs provided the cDNA or gDNA that served as material.

How the authors handled the data: Nucleated cell number was recorded as an estimate derived from reference gene primer amplification. Assay used: immunoSEQ multiplex PCR; TCRdb lists only in-frame clones, some missing. V and J calls and clone size are given by that table; D and trimming were obtained from the DNA. This table holds some 130,000 clones, around 85% found once. This clonotype was sampled from a woman in her 50s with acute or convalescent COVID-19. Sequenced: peripheral blood.

CDR3 bases: TGTGCCAGCAGCTTGGAAGCGGGGTTTAATGAGCAGTTCTTC. Translated: CASSLEAGFNEQFF. The V call is TRBV7-8, the J call TRBJ2-1; 7 nucleotides agree with TRBD2. Looked up from germline, CDR1 is SGHVS and CDR2 is FQNEAQ. The ends lost 3 bases at V and 7 bases at J; junction bases unmatched: 6. CDR3 length: 14 residues.